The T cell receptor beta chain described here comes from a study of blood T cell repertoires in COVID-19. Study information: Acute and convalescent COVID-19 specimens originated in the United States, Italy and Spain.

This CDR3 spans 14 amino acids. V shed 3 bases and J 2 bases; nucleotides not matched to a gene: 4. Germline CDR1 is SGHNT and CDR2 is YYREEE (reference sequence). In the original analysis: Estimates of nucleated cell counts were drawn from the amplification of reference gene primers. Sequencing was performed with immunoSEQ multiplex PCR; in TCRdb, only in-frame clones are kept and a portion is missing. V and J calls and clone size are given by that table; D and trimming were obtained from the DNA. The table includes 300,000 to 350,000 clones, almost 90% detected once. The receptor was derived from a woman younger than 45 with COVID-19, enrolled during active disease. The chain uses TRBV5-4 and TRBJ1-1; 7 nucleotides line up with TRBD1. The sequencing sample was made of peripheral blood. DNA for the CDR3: TGTGCCAGCAGCTACCTAGGGGGCAACACTGAAGCTTTCTTT. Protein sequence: CASSYLGGNTEAFF.